This T cell receptor beta chain was retrieved from a study of blood T cell repertoires in COVID-19. TCRdb's copy holds only in-frame clones and misses some; the assay was immunoSEQ multiplex PCR. This sample carries about 29,000 clones, 80% to 90% of them seen once, and the ten largest clones take approximately 30%. The CDR3 has 15 residues. Germline V gene data show CDR1 as SGHRS and CDR2 as YFSETQ. The trim removed 3 bases at V and 6 bases at J, leaving 7 bases unmatched. Sequencing used peripheral blood. The chain employs TRBV5-1 and TRBJ1-2; 11 nucleotides align to TRBD1. The TCR was taken from a woman older than 75 with COVID-19, enrolled during active disease. The CDR3 region is CASSSLGQGANGYTF. DNA of the CDR3: TGCGCCAGCAGCTCCTTAGGACAGGGGGCGAATGGCTACACCTTC. The full variable domain, with the rest looked up from reference TRBV5-1 and TRBJ1-2, is KAGVTQTPRYLIKTRGQQVTLSCSPISGHRSVSWYQQTPGQGLQFLFEYFSETQRNKGNFPGRFSGRQFSNSRSEMNVSTLELGDSALYLCASSSLGQGANGYTFGSGTRLTVV.